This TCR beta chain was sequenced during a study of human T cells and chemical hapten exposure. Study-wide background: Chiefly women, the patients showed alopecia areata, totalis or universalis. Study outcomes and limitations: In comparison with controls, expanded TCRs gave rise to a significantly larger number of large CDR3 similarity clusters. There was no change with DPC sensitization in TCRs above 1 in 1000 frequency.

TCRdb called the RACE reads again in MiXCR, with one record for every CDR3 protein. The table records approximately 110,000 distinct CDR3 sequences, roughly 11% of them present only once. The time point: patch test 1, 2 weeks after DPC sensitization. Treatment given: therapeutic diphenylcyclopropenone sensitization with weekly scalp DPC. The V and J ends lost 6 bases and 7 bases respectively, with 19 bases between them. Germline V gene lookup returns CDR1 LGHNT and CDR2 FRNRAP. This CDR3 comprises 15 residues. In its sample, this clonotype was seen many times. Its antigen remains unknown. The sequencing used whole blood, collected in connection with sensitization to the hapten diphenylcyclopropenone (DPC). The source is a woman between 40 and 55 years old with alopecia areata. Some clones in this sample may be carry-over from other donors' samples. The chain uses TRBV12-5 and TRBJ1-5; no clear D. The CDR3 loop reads CASGYPGKEEQPQHF. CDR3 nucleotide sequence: TGTGCTAGTGGCTATCCCGGTAAGGAGGAACAGCCCCAGCATTTT.